The clone carrying this TCR beta chain appeared once. The assay was immunoSEQ multiplex PCR, and TCRdb's table has in-frame clones only and misses some. The sample lists approximately 81,000 clones, over 90% seen once, with 0.37% in the top ten. This record belongs to a study of technical replicates of blood from several donors. V lost 2 bases and J 7 bases, leaving 11 bases between the germline ends. CDR1 is MNHEY and CDR2 is SVGAGI in the germline V gene. CDR3 length: 13 amino acids. The chain employs TRBV6-5 and TRBJ1-2; weak D call: TRBD1 (6 bases). The specimen was T cells isolated from PBMCs. This TCR was sampled from a human donor in good health. In nucleotides, the CDR3 is TGTGCCAGCAGTTACGATACAGGGAGTGGCTACACCTTC. Residues: CASSYDTGSGYTF.